Sequencing of this TCR beta chain was carried out in a study of long-term antiretroviral therapy in people with HIV. In the study overall: Initial samples were collected about a decade before the 2015 immediate-ART recommendation. Notes on the study in general: ART-treated samples gained diversity yet remained below transplant donor controls. Pre-ART clonal expansion yielded clones that dominated the repertoire at all time points.

Points on this clone: Its antigen is unidentified.

Investigators performed immunoSEQ version v3.0 at survey level. Assay: immunoSEQ multiplex PCR; the TCRdb copy retains only in-frame clones and omits some. The sample has fewer than 40,000 clones; roughly 97% are singletons. The germline gives CDR1 SGDLS, CDR2 YYNGEE. This CDR3 has 13 amino acids. With 1 base removed from V and 3 bases from J, the gap between germline ends came to 7 bases. This sequence originates from a man younger than 40 with HIV. Material: unsorted PBMCs, obtained 6.9 years after starting antiretroviral therapy. The genes are TRBV9 and TRBJ1-1, with D hard to call. The CDR3 here is CASSVSLYTEAFF. The CDR3 region has the DNA TGTGCCAGCAGCGTAAGTTTGTACACTGAAGCTTTCTTT. The full variable domain, with the rest looked up from reference TRBV9 and TRBJ1-1, is DSGVTQTPKHLITATGQRVTLRCSPRSGDLSVYWYQQSLDQGLQFLIQYYNGEERAKGNILERFSAQQFPDLHSELNLSSLELGDSALYFCASSVSLYTEAFFGQGTRLTVV.